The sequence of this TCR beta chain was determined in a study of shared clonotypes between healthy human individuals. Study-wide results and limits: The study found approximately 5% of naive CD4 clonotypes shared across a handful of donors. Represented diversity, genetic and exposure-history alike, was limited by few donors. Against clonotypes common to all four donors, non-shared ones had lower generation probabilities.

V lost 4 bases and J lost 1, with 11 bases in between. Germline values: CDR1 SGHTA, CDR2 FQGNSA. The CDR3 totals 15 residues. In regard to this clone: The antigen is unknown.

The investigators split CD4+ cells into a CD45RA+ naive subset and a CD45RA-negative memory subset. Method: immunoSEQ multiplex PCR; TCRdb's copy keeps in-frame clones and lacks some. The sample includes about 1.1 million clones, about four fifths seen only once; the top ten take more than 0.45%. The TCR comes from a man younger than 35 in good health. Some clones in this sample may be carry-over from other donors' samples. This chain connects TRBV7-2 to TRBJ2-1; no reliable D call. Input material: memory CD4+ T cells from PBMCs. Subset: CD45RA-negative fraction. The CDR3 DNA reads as TGTGCCAGCAGCTCGAATCGCGATTCCTACAATGAGCAGTTCTTC. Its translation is CASSSNRDSYNEQFF.